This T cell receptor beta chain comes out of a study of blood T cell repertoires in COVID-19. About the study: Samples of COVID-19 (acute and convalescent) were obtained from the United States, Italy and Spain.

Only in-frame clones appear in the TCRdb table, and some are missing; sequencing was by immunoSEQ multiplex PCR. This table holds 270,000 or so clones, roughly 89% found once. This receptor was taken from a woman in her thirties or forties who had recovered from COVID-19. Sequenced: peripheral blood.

CDR3 amino acids: CASSFNRASSYEQYF. The CDR3 DNA sequence: TGTGCCAGCAGCTTTAACAGGGCGAGCTCCTACGAGCAGTACTTC. The rearrangement joins TRBV5-4 to TRBJ2-7; tentative D call: TRBD1 (6 bases). This CDR3 spans 15 amino acids. Germline V CDR1 and CDR2: SGHNT, YYREEE (reference sequence). Trimming removed 2 bases from V and 0 bases from J, with 12 bases in between.